This T cell receptor (beta chain) came from a study of T cell responses to AZD1222 COVID-19 vaccine. Study-level findings and limits: Regions 160-218 and 743-854 held dominance among vaccine-associated CD4 TCRs, which spanned spike.

V was trimmed by 1 base and J by 0 bases, leaving 7 bases between them. This CDR3 is 14 amino acids long. The V gene's germline CDR1 is SGHRS and CDR2 YFSETQ. Turning to this clone: The target antigen is unknown.

This table comes from immunoSEQ multiplex PCR, and its TCRdb copy is limited to in-frame clones, with some not included. The sample lists 20,000 to 30,000 clones, around 86% occurring once. The rearrangement joins TRBV5-1 to TRBJ1-1; D not certain. This material consisted of peripheral blood, taken 28 days after the second AZD1222 dose. The clonotype was recovered from an adult who received the AZD1222 COVID-19 vaccine. The CDR3: CASSLQQLNTEAFF. For the CDR3, the DNA is TGCGCCAGCAGCTTGCAACAATTGAACACTGAAGCTTTCTTT.